This T cell receptor beta chain was identified during a study of T cell responses to AZD1222 COVID-19 vaccine. The CDR3 sequence is 13 residues long. From germline, CDR1 is MDHEN and CDR2 SYDVKM. Trimming took off 4 bases at V and 4 bases at J, with 10 bases between the two ends. The study's findings and limits: Donors in the cohort were predominantly white British and more often female, and clonal diversity was possibly underestimated.

Method: immunoSEQ multiplex PCR; TCRdb's copy keeps in-frame clones and lacks some. The sample yields just under 150,000 clones, just over 85% seen once. For this clone: The antigen remains unidentified.

The source is an adult who received the AZD1222 COVID-19 vaccine. The chain recombines TRBV28 with TRBJ1-2, with no clear D. The source was peripheral blood, collected 28 days after the second AZD1222 dose. CDR3 DNA sequence: TGTGCCAGCAGTTACGCCGGCAGCTATGGCTACACCTTC. Translating gives CASSYAGSYGYTF.